This T cell receptor (beta chain) came from a study of control samples from healthy donors and cancer patients. Germline values: CDR1 SGDLS, CDR2 YYNGEE. V gave up 7 bases and J gave up 1 base; unmatched junction bases: 9. The CDR3 consists of 15 residues. Sequencing was performed with immunoSEQ multiplex PCR; in TCRdb, only in-frame clones are kept and a portion is missing. The sample contains 70,000 or so clones, more than 80% of which appear only once. The V call is TRBV9, the J call TRBJ2-3, with 7 bases lining up with TRBD2. The sequence was collected from a woman between 45 and 60 years old with lung cancer. What was sequenced was PBMCs. CDR3 amino acids: CASSPGTIRTDTQYF. The CDR3 DNA sequence: TGTGCCAGCTCACCCGGGACTATCCGCACAGATACGCAGTATTTT.